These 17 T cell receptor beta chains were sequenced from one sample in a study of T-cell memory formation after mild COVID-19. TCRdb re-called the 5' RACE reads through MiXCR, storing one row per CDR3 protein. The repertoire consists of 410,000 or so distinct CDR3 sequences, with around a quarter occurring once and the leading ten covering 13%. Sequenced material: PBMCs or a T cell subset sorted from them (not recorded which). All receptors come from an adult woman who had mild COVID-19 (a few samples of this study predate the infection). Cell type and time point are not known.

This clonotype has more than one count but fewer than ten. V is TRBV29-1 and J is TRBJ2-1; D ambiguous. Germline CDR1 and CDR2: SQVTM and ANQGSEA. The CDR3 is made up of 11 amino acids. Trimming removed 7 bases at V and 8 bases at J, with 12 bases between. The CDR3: CSAVGWDEQFF. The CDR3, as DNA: TGCAGCGCTGTCGGGTGGGATGAGCAGTTCTTC.

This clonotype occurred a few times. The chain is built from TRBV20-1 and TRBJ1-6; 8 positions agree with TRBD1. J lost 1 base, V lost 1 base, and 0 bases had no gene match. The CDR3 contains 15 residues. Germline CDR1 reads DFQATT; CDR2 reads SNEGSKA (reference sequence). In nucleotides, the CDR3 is TGCAGTGCTAGAGGACAGGGGTCCTATAATTCACCCCTCCACTTT. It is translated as CSARGQGSYNSPLHF.

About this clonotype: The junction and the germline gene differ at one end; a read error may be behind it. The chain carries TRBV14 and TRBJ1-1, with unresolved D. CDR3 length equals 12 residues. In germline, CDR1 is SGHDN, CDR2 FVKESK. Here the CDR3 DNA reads TGTGCCAGCAGCCAAGCTTACACAGAAGCTTTCTTT. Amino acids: CASSQAYTEAFF.

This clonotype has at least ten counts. The CDR3 DNA reads TGTGCCAGCAATCCGGGAACCCAAGAGACCCAGTACTTC. Translation gives CASNPGTQETQYF. J is TRBJ2-5 and V is TRBV5-5; D might be TRBD2 (5 bases). This CDR3 comprises 13 residues. CDR1 and CDR2 from the germline V gene are SGHKS and YYEKEE (reference sequence). Trimming removed 6 bases at V and 1 base at J, with 10 bases between.

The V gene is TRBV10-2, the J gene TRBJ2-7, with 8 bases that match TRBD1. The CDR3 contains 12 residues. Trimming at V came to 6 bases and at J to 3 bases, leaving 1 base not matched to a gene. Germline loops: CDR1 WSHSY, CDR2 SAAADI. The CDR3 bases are TGCGCCAGCAGGGGACAGGACTACGAGCAGTACTTC. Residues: CASRGQDYEQYF.

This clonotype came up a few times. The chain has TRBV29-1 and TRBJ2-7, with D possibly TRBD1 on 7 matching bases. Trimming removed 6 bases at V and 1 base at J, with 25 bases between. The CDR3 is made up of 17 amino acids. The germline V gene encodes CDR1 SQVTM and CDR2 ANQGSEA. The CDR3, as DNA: TGCAGCGTCATGGGACCGGAGGGGGCTTACCATTCCTACGAGCAGTACTTC. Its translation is CSVMGPEGAYHSYEQYF.

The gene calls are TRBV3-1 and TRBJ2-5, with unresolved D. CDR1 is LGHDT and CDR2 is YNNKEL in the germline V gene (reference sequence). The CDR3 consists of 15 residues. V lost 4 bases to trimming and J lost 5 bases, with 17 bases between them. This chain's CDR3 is CASSPARAVGETQYF. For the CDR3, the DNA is TGTGCCAGCAGCCCAGCTAGGGCTGTCGGGGAGACCCAGTACTTC.

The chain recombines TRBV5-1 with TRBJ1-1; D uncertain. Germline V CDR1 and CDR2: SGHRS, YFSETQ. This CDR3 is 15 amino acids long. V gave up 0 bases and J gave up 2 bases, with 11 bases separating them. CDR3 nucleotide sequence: TGCGCCAGCAGCTTGGGAGTGACGGATAACACTGAAGCTTTCTTT. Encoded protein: CASSLGVTDNTEAFF. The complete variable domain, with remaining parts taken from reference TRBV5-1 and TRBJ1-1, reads KAGVTQTPRYLIKTRGQQVTLSCSPISGHRSVSWYQQTPGQGLQFLFEYFSETQRNKGNFPGRFSGRQFSNSRSEMNVSTLELGDSALYLCASSLGVTDNTEAFFGQGTRLTVV.

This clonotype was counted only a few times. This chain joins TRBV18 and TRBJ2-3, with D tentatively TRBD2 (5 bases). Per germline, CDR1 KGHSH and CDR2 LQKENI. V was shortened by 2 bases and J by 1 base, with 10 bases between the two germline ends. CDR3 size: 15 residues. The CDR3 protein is CASSPVRGRTDTQYF. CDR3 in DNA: TGTGCCAGCTCACCAGTTCGCGGGCGCACAGATACGCAGTATTTT. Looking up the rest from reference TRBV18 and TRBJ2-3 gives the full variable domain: NAGVMQNPRHLVRRRGQEARLRCSPMKGHSHVYWYRQLPEEGLKFMVYLQKENIIDESGMPKERFSAEFPKEGPSILRIQQVVRGDSAAYFCASSPVRGRTDTQYFGPGTRLTVL.

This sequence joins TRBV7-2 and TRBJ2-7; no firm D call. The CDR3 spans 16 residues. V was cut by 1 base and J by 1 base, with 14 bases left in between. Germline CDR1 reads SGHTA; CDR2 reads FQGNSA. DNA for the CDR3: TGTGCCAGCAGCTTAGGATGGGGTGGTGCGTCCTACGAGCAGTACTTC. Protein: CASSLGWGGASYEQYF.

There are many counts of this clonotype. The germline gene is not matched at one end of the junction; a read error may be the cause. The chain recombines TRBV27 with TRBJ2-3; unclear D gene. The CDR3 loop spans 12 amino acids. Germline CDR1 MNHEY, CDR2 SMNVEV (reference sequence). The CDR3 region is CASSQRTDTQYF. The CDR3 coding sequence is TGCGCCAGCAGCCAACGCACGGATACGCAGTATTTT.

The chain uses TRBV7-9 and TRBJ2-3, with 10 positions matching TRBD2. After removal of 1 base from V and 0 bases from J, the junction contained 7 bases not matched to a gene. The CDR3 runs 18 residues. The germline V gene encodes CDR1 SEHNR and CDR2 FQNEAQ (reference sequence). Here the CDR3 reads CASSLVAWTSGSTDTQYF. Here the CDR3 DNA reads TGTGCCAGCAGCTTAGTAGCCTGGACTAGCGGAAGCACAGATACGCAGTATTTT.

DNA for the CDR3: TGCAGCACTAGGGACAGCCTCAATCAGCCCCAGCATTTT. Translating it yields CSTRDSLNQPQHF. The J gene is TRBJ1-5, the V gene TRBV29-1; TRBD1 matches at 7 bases. V lost 8 bases, J lost 3 bases, and 7 bases stayed unmatched. This CDR3 has 13 residues. Germline assignment: CDR1 SQVTM and CDR2 ANQGSEA.

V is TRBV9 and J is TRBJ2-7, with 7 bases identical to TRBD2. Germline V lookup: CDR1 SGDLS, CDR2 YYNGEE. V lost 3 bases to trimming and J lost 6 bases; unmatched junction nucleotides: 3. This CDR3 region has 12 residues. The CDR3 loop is CASSEWGGEQYF. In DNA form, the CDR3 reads TGTGCCAGCAGCGAATGGGGGGGCGAGCAGTACTTC.

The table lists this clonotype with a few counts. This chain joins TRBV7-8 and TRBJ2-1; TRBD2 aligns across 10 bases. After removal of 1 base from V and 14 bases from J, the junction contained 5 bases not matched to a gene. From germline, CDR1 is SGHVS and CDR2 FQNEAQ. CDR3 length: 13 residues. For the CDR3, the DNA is TGTGCCAGCAGCTTAGAACTAGCGGGAACGAAGTTCTTC. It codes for CASSLELAGTKFF.

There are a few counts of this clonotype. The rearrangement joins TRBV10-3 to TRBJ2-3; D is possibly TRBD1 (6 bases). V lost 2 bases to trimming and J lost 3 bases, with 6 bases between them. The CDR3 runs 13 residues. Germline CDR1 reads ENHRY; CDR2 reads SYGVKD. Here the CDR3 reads CAISERGTDTQYF. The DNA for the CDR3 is TGTGCCATCAGTGAGAGGGGGACAGATACGCAGTATTTT.

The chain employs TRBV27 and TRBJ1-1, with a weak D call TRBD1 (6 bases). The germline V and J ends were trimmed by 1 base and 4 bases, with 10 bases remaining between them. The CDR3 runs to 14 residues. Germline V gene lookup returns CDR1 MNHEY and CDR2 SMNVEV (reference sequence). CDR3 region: CASSLYREGTEAFF. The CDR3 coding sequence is TGTGCCAGCAGTTTATACAGGGAGGGCACTGAAGCTTTCTTT.